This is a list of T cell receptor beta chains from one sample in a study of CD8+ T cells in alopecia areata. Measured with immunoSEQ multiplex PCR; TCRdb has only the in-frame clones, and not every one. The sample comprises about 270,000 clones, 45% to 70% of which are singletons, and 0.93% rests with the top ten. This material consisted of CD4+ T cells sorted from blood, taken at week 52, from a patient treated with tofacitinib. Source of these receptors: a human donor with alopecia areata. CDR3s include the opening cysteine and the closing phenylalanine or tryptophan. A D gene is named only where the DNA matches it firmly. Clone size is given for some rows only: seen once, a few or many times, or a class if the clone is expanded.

TGTGCCAGCAGCGTAGGTGGAAACACCATATATTTT CASSVGGNTIYF TRBJ1-3 . few TRBV9
TGTGCCAGTAGCCCCACCGGGACTAGCGCCTTCTACGAGCAGTACTTC CASSPTGTSAFYEQYF TRBJ2-7 TRBD2 . TRBV19
TGCAGCGTTGGACAGGTTCGTTTCGAGCAGTACTTC CSVGQVRFEQYF TRBJ2-7 . . TRBV29-1
TGCAGCGCTGTACAATATGAAAAACTGTTTTTT CSAVQYEKLFF TRBJ1-4 . . TRBV29-1
TGTGCCAGCAGTGAACTGGTGGCCCAGTACTTC CASSELVAQYF TRBJ2-5 . . TRBV6-1
TGTGCCAGCAGCCCCGCCGGACAGGGAGAGATCGAGCAGTACTTC CASSPAGQGEIEQYF TRBJ2-7 TRBD1 . TRBV5-6
TGCAGCGTTAATACAGGGCCTAATGAAAAACTGTTTTTT CSVNTGPNEKLFF TRBJ1-4 . . TRBV29-1
TGTGCCAGCAGCTTAGAGAGACTAGCCTTGGATACGCAGTATTTT CASSLERLALDTQYF TRBJ2-3 TRBD2 once TRBV11-2
TGCGCCAGCAGCCATTCTCCCAGGGGGGAGAGTAGTGAAAAACTGTTTTTT CASSHSPRGESSEKLFF TRBJ1-4 TRBD1 . TRBV4-1
TGTGCCAGCAGCTTAACAGGGGGCGATGGCTACACCTTC CASSLTGGDGYTF TRBJ1-2 TRBD1 few TRBV7-9
TGTGCCTGGAGAATACACGGGGGGGCAGGGAATGAGCAGTTCTTC CAWRIHGGAGNEQFF TRBJ2-1 TRBD2 few TRBV30
TGTGCCAGCAGCCTTGTAGGTCCGGCCGGGGAGCTGTTTTTT CASSLVGPAGELFF TRBJ2-2 . . TRBV2
TGCGCCAGCAGCTTGGAGGGGGCAGATACGCAGTATTTT CASSLEGADTQYF TRBJ2-3 . . TRBV5-1
TGTGCCAGCAGCTCGGTTGGAGGGAGAAACACTGAAGCTTTCTTT CASSSVGGRNTEAFF TRBJ1-1 . . TRBV9
TGCGCCAGCAGCCAATCTCTAGCCAGTCAAGAGACCCAGTACTTC CASSQSLASQETQYF TRBJ2-5 . . TRBV4-1
TGCGCCAGCAGCTTGTGGGGCACAGATACGCAGTATTTT CASSLWGTDTQYF TRBJ2-3 . few TRBV5-1
TGTGCCAGCAGTGCGCGGAGGGCTGGGTACGAGCAGTACTTC CASSARRAGYEQYF TRBJ2-7 . . TRBV2
TGTGCCAGCAGCTCCCGGGTAGCGGGGAGCTCCTACAATGAGCAGTTCTTC CASSSRVAGSSYNEQFF TRBJ2-1 TRBD2 . TRBV11-2
TGCAGCGGAAGACAGGGGCACTCGAACACTGAAGCTTTCTTT CSGRQGHSNTEAFF TRBJ1-1 TRBD1 few TRBV29-1
TGCGCCAGCAGCTTGGGACAGGACTATGGCTACACCTTC CASSLGQDYGYTF TRBJ1-2 . . TRBV5-1
TGTGCCTGGGATGGAAATGAAAAACTGTTTTTT CAWDGNEKLFF TRBJ1-4 . . TRBV30
TGTGCCTGGAGTGTTTGGTTCGATTCACCCCTCCACTTT CAWSVWFDSPLHF TRBJ1-6 . once TRBV30
TGCGCCAGCAGCCCCGGGGGGGCCGAGGAGACCCAGTACTTC CASSPGGAEETQYF TRBJ2-5 TRBD2 few TRBV5-1
TGCAGTGCTAGGGTCGTCGGGGAGCTGTTTTTT CSARVVGELFF TRBJ2-2 . . TRBV20-1
TGTGCCAGCAGCCCCGAGACAGGGCGAGAATCACCCCTCCACTTT CASSPETGRESPLHF TRBJ1-6 TRBD1 . TRBV5-4
TGTGCCAGCAGTGTTCAGTACGTCTACGAGCAGTACTTC CASSVQYVYEQYF TRBJ2-7 . few TRBV6-1
TGCGCCAGCAGCTTGGGACAGGGAGGCTATGGCTACACCTTC CASSLGQGGYGYTF TRBJ1-2 TRBD1 . TRBV5-1
TGCGCCAGCAGCTCGCAGGTAGTGAACACTGAAGCTTTCTTT CASSSQVVNTEAFF TRBJ1-1 . . TRBV5-1
TGCGCCAGCAGCCACCATGAGGATCAGGGCCAGTTCTTC CASSHHEDQGQFF TRBJ2-1 . . TRBV4-3
TGTGCCAGCAGGCGATGGACTAGCGGGGACCAAGAGACCCAGTACTTC CASRRWTSGDQETQYF TRBJ2-5 TRBD2 . TRBV6-6
TGTGCCAGCAGCCCTTGGGCTGGTCCTGAGAGCTACACCTTC CASSPWAGPESYTF TRBJ1-2 . . TRBV7-6
TGCGCCAGCAGCCAGGCGGGGGGGGCGTTCGAGCAGTACTTC CASSQAGGAFEQYF TRBJ2-7 TRBD2 once TRBV4-3